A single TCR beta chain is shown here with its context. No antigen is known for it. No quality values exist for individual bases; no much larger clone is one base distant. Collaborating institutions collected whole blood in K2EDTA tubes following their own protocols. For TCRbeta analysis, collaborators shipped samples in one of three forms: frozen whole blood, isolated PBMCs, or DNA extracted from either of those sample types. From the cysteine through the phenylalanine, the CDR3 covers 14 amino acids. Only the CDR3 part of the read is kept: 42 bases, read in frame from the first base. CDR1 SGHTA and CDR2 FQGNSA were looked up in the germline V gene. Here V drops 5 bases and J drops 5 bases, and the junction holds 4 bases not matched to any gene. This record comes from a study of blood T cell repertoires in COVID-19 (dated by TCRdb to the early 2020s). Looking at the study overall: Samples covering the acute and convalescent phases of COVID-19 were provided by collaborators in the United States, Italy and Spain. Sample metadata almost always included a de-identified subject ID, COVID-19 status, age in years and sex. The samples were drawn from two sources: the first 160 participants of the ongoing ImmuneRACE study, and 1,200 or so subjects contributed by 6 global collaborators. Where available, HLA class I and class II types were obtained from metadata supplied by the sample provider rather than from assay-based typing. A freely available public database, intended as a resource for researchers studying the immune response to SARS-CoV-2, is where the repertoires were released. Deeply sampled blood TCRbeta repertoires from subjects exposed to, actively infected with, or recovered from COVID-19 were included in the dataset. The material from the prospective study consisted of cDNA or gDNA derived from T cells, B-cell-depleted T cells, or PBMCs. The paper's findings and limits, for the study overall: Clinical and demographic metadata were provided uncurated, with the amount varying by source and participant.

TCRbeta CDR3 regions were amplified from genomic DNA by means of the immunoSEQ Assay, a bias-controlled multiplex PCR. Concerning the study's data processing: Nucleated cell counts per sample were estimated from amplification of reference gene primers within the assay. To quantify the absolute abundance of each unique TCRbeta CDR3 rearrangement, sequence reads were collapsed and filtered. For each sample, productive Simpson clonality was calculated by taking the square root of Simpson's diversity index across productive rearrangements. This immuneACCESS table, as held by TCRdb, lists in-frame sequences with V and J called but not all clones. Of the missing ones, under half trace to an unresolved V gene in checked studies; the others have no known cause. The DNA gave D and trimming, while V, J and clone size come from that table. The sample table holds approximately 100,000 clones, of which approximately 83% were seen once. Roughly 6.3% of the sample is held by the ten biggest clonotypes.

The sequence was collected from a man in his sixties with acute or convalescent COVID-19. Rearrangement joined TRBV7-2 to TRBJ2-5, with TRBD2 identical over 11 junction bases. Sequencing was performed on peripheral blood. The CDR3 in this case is CASSKLAGEETQYF. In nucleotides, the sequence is TGTGCCAGCAGCAAACTAGCGGGGGAGGAGACCCAGTACTTC.